The rows below give T cell receptor beta chains drawn from one sample of a study of blood T cell repertoires in COVID-19. Assay: immunoSEQ multiplex PCR; the TCRdb copy retains only in-frame clones and omits some. Of more than 60,000 clones in the sample, 90% are singletons; the top ten hold 5.3%. Sequenced material: peripheral blood. These receptors were taken from a middle-aged man with acute or convalescent COVID-19. Each CDR3 is given with its conserved first and last residue. The order of the fields is D gene, clone size, V gene, CDR3 length, J gene, CDR3 DNA, CDR3 protein. D genes are given only for firm matches. Only some rows state a clone size, as once, few, many or a class for expanded clones.

D: TRBD1; size: .; V: TRBV18; length: 18; J: TRBJ1-3; DNA: TGTGCCAGCTCACCAATGGGGACAGTTGGGGTCTCTGGAAACACCATATATTTT; CDR3: CASSPMGTVGVSGNTIYF
D: TRBD2; size: .; V: TRBV11-2; length: 16; J: TRBJ2-5; DNA: TGTGCCAGCAGCTTAGCTAGCGGCGGGAGGTGGGAGACCCAGTACTTC; CDR3: CASSLASGGRWETQYF
D: TRBD1; size: .; V: TRBV7-8; length: 12; J: TRBJ1-6; DNA: TGTGCCAGCAGCTACAGGGGTTCACCCCTCCACTTT; CDR3: CASSYRGSPLHF
D: .; size: .; V: TRBV6-2/TRBV6-3; length: 14; J: TRBJ2-5; DNA: TGTGCCAGCAGTTACTCAAGCGGCCAAGAGACCCAGTACTTC; CDR3: CASSYSSGQETQYF
D: .; size: few; V: TRBV11-3; length: 12; J: TRBJ1-4; DNA: TGTGCCAGCAGCTTCGGAGCGGAAAAACTGTTTTTT; CDR3: CASSFGAEKLFF
D: TRBD1; size: few; V: TRBV7-9; length: 13; J: TRBJ1-1; DNA: TGTGCCAGCAGTCTAGGACAGGGCTCTGAAGCTTTCTTT; CDR3: CASSLGQGSEAFF
D: .; size: .; V: TRBV7-9; length: 13; J: TRBJ2-5; DNA: TGTGCCAGCAGCTTAAGCCCCGAAGAGACCCAGTACTTC; CDR3: CASSLSPEETQYF
D: .; size: .; V: TRBV7-2; length: 15; J: TRBJ1-6; DNA: TGTGCCAGCAGCCCAGAGAGCAGGGGCCCCCTTTCCCTCCACTTT; CDR3: CASSPESRGPLSLHF
D: TRBD1; size: .; V: TRBV11-2; length: 15; J: TRBJ1-1; DNA: TGTGCCAGCAGCGCGCCGGGACAGGGGGACACTGAAGCTTTCTTT; CDR3: CASSAPGQGDTEAFF
D: TRBD2; size: .; V: TRBV2; length: 14; J: TRBJ2-7; DNA: TGTGCCAGCAAGGAGCGGGAGGGCTCCTACGAGCAGTACTTC; CDR3: CASKEREGSYEQYF
D: TRBD1; size: .; V: TRBV11-2; length: 19; J: TRBJ2-5; DNA: TGTGCCAGCAGCTTAGATGCCCGCCAGCCCGGGACAGGGACAGAGACCCAGTACTTC; CDR3: CASSLDARQPGTGTETQYF
D: .; size: .; V: TRBV19; length: 16; J: TRBJ2-5; DNA: TGTGCCAGTAGTCAAGGCCAGGGTAAAGGGGAAGAGACCCAGTACTTC; CDR3: CASSQGQGKGEETQYF
D: TRBD1; size: .; V: TRBV5-4; length: 16; J: TRBJ2-2; DNA: TGTGCCAGCAGCCCAGCCGGGACAGGGTCTCCCGGGGAGCTGTTTTTT; CDR3: CASSPAGTGSPGELFF
D: TRBD2; size: .; V: TRBV4-3; length: 19; J: TRBJ2-1; DNA: TGCGCCAGCAGCCAAGAAGGGCTAGCGGGAGGGCCATTGTGGGATGAGCAGTTCTTC; CDR3: CASSQEGLAGGPLWDEQFF
D: .; size: .; V: TRBV7-9; length: 12; J: TRBJ1-2; DNA: TGTGCCAGCAGCCCCGGACAGTATGGCTACACCTTC; CDR3: CASSPGQYGYTF
D: .; size: .; V: TRBV28; length: 15; J: TRBJ2-2; DNA: TGTGCCAGCAGTTTACTTGGCCTAGATACCGGGGAGCTGTTTTTT; CDR3: CASSLLGLDTGELFF
D: .; size: .; V: TRBV27; length: 14; J: TRBJ2-1; DNA: TGTGCCAGCAGCTCCCCATTCGGGGGCAATGAGCAGTTCTTC; CDR3: CASSSPFGGNEQFF
D: TRBD1; size: .; V: TRBV2; length: 15; J: TRBJ1-1; DNA: TGTGCCAGCAGAGAACAGGGGCTCATGAACACTGAAGCTTTCTTT; CDR3: CASREQGLMNTEAFF
D: TRBD2; size: .; V: TRBV10-3; length: 16; J: TRBJ2-3; DNA: TGTGCCATCAGTGAGTCCCTAGCGGGGGTGGTGGATACGCAGTATTTT; CDR3: CAISESLAGVVDTQYF
D: .; size: .; V: TRBV24-1; length: 17; J: TRBJ2-3; DNA: TGTGCCACCAGTGATTTGTCAGGGGAGATGGGCACAGATACGCAGTATTTT; CDR3: CATSDLSGEMGTDTQYF
D: .; size: .; V: TRBV5-1; length: 14; J: TRBJ1-2; DNA: TGCGCCAGCAGCTTCCAGGGGACTAACTATGGCTACACCTTC; CDR3: CASSFQGTNYGYTF
D: TRBD1; size: .; V: TRBV27; length: 15; J: TRBJ1-1; DNA: TGTGCCAGCAGTTCCTACAGGGGGCGCCGGACTGAAGCTTTCTTT; CDR3: CASSSYRGRRTEAFF
D: TRBD1; size: .; V: TRBV7-2; length: 15; J: TRBJ2-7; DNA: TGTGCCAGCAGCTTAGCGGCAACAGGGGGCTACGAGCAGTACTTC; CDR3: CASSLAATGGYEQYF
D: .; size: .; V: TRBV19; length: 14; J: TRBJ2-7; DNA: TGTGCCAGTAGTTTCGGAGGGCCAGGGTACGAGCAGTACTTC; CDR3: CASSFGGPGYEQYF
D: .; size: .; V: TRBV4-1; length: 15; J: TRBJ2-7; DNA: TGCGCCAGCAGCCAAGAACCGGGCTCAGGGGACGAGCAGTACTTC; CDR3: CASSQEPGSGDEQYF
D: TRBD1; size: .; V: TRBV19; length: 14; J: TRBJ1-2; DNA: TGTGCCAGTAGTTGGGACAGGGCGGGCTATGGCTACACCTTC; CDR3: CASSWDRAGYGYTF
D: TRBD1; size: .; V: TRBV11-3; length: 18; J: TRBJ1-2; DNA: TGTGCCAGCAGCCGCCAAGGGACAGGGGTAAACAATAACTATGGCTACACCTTC; CDR3: CASSRQGTGVNNNYGYTF
D: .; size: .; V: TRBV27; length: 14; J: TRBJ1-2; DNA: TGTGCCAGCAGTTTAACTAGGGCTTCCTATGGCTACACCTTC; CDR3: CASSLTRASYGYTF
D: .; size: .; V: TRBV7-8; length: 13; J: TRBJ1-1; DNA: TGTGCCAGCAGCCTACGGGAGAACACTGAAGCTTTCTTT; CDR3: CASSLRENTEAFF
D: TRBD1; size: .; V: TRBV6-1; length: 16; J: TRBJ1-2; DNA: TGTGCCAGCAGTGAGTCTTTTGGGACAGGAAACTATGGCTACACCTTC; CDR3: CASSESFGTGNYGYTF
D: TRBD1; size: .; V: TRBV11-2; length: 14; J: TRBJ2-4; DNA: TGTGCCAGTTCGACAGGGCGGGCCAAAAACATTCAGTACTTC; CDR3: CASSTGRAKNIQYF
D: .; size: few; V: TRBV18; length: 14; J: TRBJ1-5; DNA: TGTGCCAGACAGGGACATTATAGCAATCAGCCCCAGCATTTT; CDR3: CARQGHYSNQPQHF
D: .; size: .; V: TRBV27; length: 11; J: TRBJ2-1; DNA: TGTGCCAGTGGAAGGGGGAATGAGCAGTTCTTC; CDR3: CASGRGNEQFF
D: TRBD1; size: once; V: TRBV5-1; length: 16; J: TRBJ2-2; DNA: TGCGCCAGCAGCCCACGGACAGGAACGAACACCGGGGAGCTGTTTTTT; CDR3: CASSPRTGTNTGELFF
D: .; size: .; V: TRBV25-1; length: 16; J: TRBJ2-1; DNA: TGTGCCAGCAGTGAACCTCGGAGAGGTAGCCTCAATGAGCAGTTCTTC; CDR3: CASSEPRRGSLNEQFF